This TCR beta chain was recorded in a study of cytomegalovirus exposure and HLA in healthy donors. Study-wide points: In a later analysis, TCR association rates varied by HLA locus: DRB1 most, HLA-C fewest. For most TCR beta V segments, an earlier analysis put the productive rate at about 87% or about 30% of the time. Researchers reported in a later analysis that a missense DCLRE1C variant was tied to TCR beta V- and J-gene trimming.

V lost 6 bases, J lost 0 bases, and 12 bases lay in between. Germline values: CDR1 SGHVS, CDR2 FQNEAQ. This CDR3 is 15 amino acids long. PCR involved 60 Vbeta and 13 Jbeta primers. TCRdb's table, derived via immunoSEQ multiplex PCR, lists solely in-frame clones and lacks some. This table has tens of thousands of clones, around nine tenths appearing once. The donors were healthy bone marrow donors. As concerns this clone: Its target is not known.

Sequencing was done on a sample of PBMCs. The receptor was derived from a boy aged 5 to 17 in good health and CMV-seronegative. This chain connects TRBV7-8 to TRBJ2-4; no clear D. The CDR3 DNA is TGTGCCAGCAGTTCCCCAGGCTTAGCCAAAAACATTCAGTACTTC. It encodes CASSSPGLAKNIQYF.